This T cell receptor (beta chain) came from a study of blood T cell repertoires in COVID-19. Background on the study: Some COVID-19 samples were acute and others convalescent; all came from the United States, Italy and Spain.

TCRdb's copy holds only in-frame clones and misses some; the assay was immunoSEQ multiplex PCR. The table includes some 200,000 clones, roughly nine tenths detected once. Germline CDR1 MNHEY, CDR2 SVGAGI. Trimming removed 2 bases from V and 6 bases from J; junction bases left unmatched: 7. CDR3 length: 16 amino acids. V and J are TRBV6-5 and TRBJ1-1, with 12 bases identical to TRBD1. Input material: peripheral blood. The TCR sequence derives from a woman in her forties or fifties with acute or convalescent COVID-19. For the CDR3, the DNA is TGTGCCAGCAGTTACCGCGGGACAGGGGGCCGAGCTGAAGCTTTCTTT. Residues: CASSYRGTGGRAEAFF.